This is a list of T cell receptor beta chains from one sample in a study of T cell clones after liver transplantation. The antigens these receptors bind are not known. TCRdb keeps only in-frame clones here, not all; method: immunoSEQ multiplex PCR. Of approximately 3,000 clones listed, under 30% are singletons. Sequences were obtained from CD4+ T cells from PBMCs cultured with third-party cells. These receptors were collected from a human patient who received a liver transplant. Part of the T cell pool may stem from the graft donor. The conserved cysteine and the conserved F or W are not part of the CDR3 here.

length	V	J	CDR3
12	TRBV7-9	TRBJ1-2	ASSFSGTHPVYT
11	TRBV6-1	TRBJ1-1	ASHQGSYTEAF
11	TRBV7-9	TRBJ1-2	ASSLETHYGYT
10	TRBV6-5	TRBJ2-5	ASPGLGKTQY
12	TRBV19	TRBJ1-2	ASRLDGGGYGYT
14	TRBV7-8	TRBJ1-6	ASSKRQGVGNSPLH
14	TRBV7-2	TRBJ2-7	ASSLVRASGVYEQY
14	TRBV6-5	TRBJ2-2	ASSYPGTGNIGELF
11	TRBV18	TRBJ2-1	ASSQIQEGEQF
15	TRBV15	TRBJ2-2	ATSRERGGRRTGELF
14	TRBV4-1	TRBJ1-2	ASSHPPGTPNYGYT
11	TRBV6-6	TRBJ1-1	ASSPWVGTEAF
12	TRBV11-3	TRBJ1-2	ASSRAQGRGGYT
14	TRBV19	TRBJ1-1	ASSTSGTVTNTEAF
13	TRBV15	TRBJ1-2	ATSRSPGQAYGYT
13	TRBV7-9	TRBJ2-5	ASSLGQGKKETQY
10	TRBV5-1	TRBJ2-3	ASSLELGTQY
14	TRBV5-1	TRBJ1-4	ASSPPTGGGNEKLF
13	TRBV7-2	TRBJ2-1	ASSPRTASYNEQF
12	TRBV5-4	TRBJ1-2	ASSLAGGPYGYT
11	TRBV6-5	TRBJ1-6	ASSWDSNSPLH
11	TRBV2	TRBJ2-1	ASKSESYNEQF
12	TRBV18	TRBJ1-5	ASSPGRSNQPQH
14	TRBV5-1	TRBJ2-7	ASSPRAAGLGDEQY
14	TRBV4-2	TRBJ2-3	ASSQGSSGGRNTQY
17	TRBV7-9	TRBJ1-5	ASSLDPWAGGHSNQPQH
15	TRBV21-1	TRBJ1-5	ASRYTLLHWHHQPQH
13	TRBV7-2	TRBJ1-3	ASSSQTAPGNTIY
15	TRBV7-3	TRBJ1-5	ASSFTTGQGSNQPQH
11	TRBV7-2	TRBJ2-5	ASSRPGIETQY
16	TRBV18	TRBJ1-2	ASSPLTPRDTTNYGYT
15	TRBV11-1	TRBJ2-1	ASSSLWTSGRGNEQF
12	TRBV7-2	TRBJ2-7	ASSSNRAAYEQY
11	TRBV5-7	TRBJ1-2	ASSAGTGYGYT
15	TRBV7-9	TRBJ1-1	ASSAGTGGLFRIEAF
15	TRBV5-1	TRBJ2-3	PSSSTRAGGGTDTQY
12	TRBV6-6	TRBJ1-5	ASNRGGADQPQH
11	TRBV10-1	TRBJ2-5	ASSGAGWETQY
12	TRBV7-2	TRBJ1-4	ASSARAGSEKLF
14	TRBV6-1	TRBJ2-2	ASSVWADLNTGELF
14	TRBV2	TRBJ2-3	ASRNLAGGQKDTQY
13	TRBV6-9	TRBJ1-1	ASSYSIQGSTEAF
12	TRBV7-2	TRBJ1-4	ASSLAGLGEKLF
11	TRBV5-1	TRBJ1-5	ASREGSHQPQH
13	TRBV7-2	TRBJ2-2	ASSFGGSYSGELF
13	TRBV6-5	TRBJ2-5	ATGILAGIKETQY
15	TRBV9	TRBJ1-6	ASSVTAASSYNSPLH